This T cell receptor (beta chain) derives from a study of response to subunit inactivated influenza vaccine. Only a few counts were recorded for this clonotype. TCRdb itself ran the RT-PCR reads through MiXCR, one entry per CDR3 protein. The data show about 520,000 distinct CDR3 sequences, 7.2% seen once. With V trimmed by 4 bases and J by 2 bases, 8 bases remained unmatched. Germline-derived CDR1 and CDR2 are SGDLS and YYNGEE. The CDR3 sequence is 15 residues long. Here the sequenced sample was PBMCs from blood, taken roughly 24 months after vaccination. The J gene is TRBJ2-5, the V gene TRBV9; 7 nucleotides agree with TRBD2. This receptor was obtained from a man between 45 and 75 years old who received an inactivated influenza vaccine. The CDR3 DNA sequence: TGTGCCAGCAGCCCCTATCCCGGGGGGCAAGAGACCCAGTACTTC. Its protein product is CASSPYPGGQETQYF.